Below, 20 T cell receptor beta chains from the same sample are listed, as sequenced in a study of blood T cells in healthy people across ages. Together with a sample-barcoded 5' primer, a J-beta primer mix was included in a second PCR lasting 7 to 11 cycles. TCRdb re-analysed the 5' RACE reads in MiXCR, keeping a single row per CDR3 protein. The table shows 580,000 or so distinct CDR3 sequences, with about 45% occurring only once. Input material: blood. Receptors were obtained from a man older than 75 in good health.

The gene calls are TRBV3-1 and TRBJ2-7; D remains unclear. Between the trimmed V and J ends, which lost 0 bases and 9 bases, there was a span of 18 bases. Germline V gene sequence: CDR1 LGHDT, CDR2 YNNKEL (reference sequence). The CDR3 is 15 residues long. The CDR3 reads CASSQETGPLGSQYF. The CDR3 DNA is TGTGCCAGCAGCCAAGAAACCGGGCCCCTCGGGTCGCAGTACTTC.

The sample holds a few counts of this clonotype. CDR3 sequence reads: CAISDRRGGVKGYNEQFF. The CDR3 bases are TGTGCCATCAGTGATCGGCGGGGGGGCGTGAAGGGATACAATGAGCAGTTCTTC. V and J are TRBV10-3 and TRBJ2-1; 9 positions match TRBD2. Losses at the gene ends were 3 bases for V and 4 bases for J; bases not matched to a gene: 13. The CDR3 loop spans 18 amino acids. CDR1 is ENHRY, CDR2 SYGVKD, per germline.

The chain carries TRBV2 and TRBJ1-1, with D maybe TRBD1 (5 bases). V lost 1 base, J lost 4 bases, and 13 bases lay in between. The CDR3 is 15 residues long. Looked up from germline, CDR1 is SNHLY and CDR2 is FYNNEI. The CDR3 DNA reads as TGTGCCAGCAGTGAAGGCAGGGTAAGGTTCACTGAAGCTTTCTTT. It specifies CASSEGRVRFTEAFF.

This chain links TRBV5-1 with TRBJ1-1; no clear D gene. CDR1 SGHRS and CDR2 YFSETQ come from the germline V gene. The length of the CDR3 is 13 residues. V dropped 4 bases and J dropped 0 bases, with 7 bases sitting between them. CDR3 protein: CASSLQLNTEAFF. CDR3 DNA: TGCGCCAGCAGCCTCCAATTGAACACTGAAGCTTTCTTT.

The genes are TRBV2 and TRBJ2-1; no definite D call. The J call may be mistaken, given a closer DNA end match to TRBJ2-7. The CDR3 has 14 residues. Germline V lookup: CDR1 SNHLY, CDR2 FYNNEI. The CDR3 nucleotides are TGTGCCAGCAGTGAAGCGGCGGCAGCCTACGAGCAGTACTTC. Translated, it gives CASSEAAAAYEQYF.

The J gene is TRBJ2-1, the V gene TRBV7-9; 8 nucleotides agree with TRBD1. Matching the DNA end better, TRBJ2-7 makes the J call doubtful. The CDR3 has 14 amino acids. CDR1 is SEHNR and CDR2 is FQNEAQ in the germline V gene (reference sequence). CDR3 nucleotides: TGTGCCAGCAGTCCAGGGGGCTCCTACAATGAGCAGTACTTC. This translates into CASSPGGSYNEQYF.

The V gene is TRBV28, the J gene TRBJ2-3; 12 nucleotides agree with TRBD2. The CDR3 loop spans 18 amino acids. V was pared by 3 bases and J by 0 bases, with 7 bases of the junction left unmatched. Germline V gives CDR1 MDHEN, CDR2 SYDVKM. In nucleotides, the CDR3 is TGTGCCAGCAGTTTTCCCTCTAGCGGGAGGGCTAGCACAGATACGCAGTATTTT. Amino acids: CASSFPSSGRASTDTQYF.

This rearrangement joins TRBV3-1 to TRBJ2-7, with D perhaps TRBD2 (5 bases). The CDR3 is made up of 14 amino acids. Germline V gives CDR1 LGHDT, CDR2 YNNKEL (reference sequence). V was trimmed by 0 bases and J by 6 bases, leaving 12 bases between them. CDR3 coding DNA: TGTGCCAGCAGCCAAGATAGCGTCGCGCCCGAGCAGTACTTC. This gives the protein CASSQDSVAPEQYF.

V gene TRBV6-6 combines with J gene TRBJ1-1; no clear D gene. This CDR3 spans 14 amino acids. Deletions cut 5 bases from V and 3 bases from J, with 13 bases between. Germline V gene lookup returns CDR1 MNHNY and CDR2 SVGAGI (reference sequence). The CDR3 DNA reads TGTGCCAGCAGTCTCGGACGGGCAGACACTGAAGCTTTCTTT. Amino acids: CASSLGRADTEAFF.

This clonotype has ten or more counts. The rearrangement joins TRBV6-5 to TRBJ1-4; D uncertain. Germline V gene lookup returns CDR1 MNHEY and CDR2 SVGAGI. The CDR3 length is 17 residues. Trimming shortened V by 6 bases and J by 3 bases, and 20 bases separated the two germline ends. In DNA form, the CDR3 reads TGTGCCAGCAGCTCCTCATTCCCAGGAGGGTCTAATGAAAAACTGTTTTTT. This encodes CASSSSFPGGSNEKLFF.

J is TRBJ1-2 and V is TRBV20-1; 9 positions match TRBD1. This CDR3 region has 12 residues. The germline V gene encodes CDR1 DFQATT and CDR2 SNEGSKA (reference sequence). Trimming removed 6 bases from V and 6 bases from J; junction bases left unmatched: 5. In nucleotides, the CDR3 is TGCAGTGCCTCCGGGACAGGGAATGGCTACACCTTC. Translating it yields CSASGTGNGYTF.

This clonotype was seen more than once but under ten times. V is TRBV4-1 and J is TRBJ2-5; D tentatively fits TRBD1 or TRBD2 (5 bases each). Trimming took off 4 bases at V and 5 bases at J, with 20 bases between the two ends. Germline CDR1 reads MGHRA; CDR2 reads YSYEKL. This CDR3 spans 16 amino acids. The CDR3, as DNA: TGCGCCAGCAGCCTTCGGAGTGGGGGACCCGAGGAGACCCAGTACTTC. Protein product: CASSLRSGGPEETQYF.

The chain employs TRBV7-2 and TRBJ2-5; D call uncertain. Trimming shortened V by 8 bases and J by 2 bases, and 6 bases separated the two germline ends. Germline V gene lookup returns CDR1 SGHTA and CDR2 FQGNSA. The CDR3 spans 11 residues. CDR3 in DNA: TGTGCCAGCCGACCACAAGAGACCCAGTACTTC. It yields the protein CASRPQETQYF.

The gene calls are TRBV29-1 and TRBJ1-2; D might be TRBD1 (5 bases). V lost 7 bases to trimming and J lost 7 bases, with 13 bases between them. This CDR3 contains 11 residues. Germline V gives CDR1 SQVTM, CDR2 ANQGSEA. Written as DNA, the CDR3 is TGCAGCGCCCTAGGGACGCCTGGCTACACCTTC. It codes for CSALGTPGYTF. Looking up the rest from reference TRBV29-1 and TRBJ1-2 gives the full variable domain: SAVISQKPSRDICQRGTSLTIQCQVDSQVTMMFWYRQQPGQSLTLIATANQGSEATYESGFVIDKFPISRPNLTFSTLTVSNMSPEDSSIYLCSALGTPGYTFGSGTRLTVV.

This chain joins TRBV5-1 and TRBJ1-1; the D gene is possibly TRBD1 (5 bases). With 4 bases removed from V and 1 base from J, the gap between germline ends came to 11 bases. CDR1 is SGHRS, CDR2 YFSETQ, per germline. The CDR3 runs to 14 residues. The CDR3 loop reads CASSGGGRNTEAFF. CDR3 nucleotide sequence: TGCGCCAGCAGCGGGGGTGGGCGGAACACTGAAGCTTTCTTT.

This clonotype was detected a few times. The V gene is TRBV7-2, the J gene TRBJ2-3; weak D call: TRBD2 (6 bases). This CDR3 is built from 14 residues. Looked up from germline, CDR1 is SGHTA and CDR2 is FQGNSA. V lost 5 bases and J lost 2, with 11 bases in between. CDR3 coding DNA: TGTGCCAGCAGCAGCGCGGACTACACAGATACGCAGTATTTT. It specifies CASSSADYTDTQYF. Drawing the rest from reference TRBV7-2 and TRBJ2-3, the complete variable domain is GAGVSQSPSNKVTEKGKDVELRCDPISGHTALYWYRQSLGQGLEFLIYFQGNSAPDKSGLPSDRFSAERTGGSVSTLTIQRTQQEDSAVYLCASSSADYTDTQYFGPGTRLTVL.

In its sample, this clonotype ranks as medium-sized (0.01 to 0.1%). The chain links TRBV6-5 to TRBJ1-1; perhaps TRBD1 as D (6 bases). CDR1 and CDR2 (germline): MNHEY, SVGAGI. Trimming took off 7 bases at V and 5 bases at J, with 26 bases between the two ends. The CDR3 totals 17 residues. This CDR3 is CASNSQGPRPGETEAFF. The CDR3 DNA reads TGTGCCAGCAATTCACAGGGACCCCGCCCGGGGGAAACTGAAGCTTTCTTT.

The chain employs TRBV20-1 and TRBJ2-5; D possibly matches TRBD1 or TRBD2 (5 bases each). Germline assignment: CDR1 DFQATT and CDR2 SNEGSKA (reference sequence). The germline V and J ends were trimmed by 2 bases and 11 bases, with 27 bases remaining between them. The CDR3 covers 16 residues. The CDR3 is CSARLPSAGSRGEQYF. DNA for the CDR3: TGCAGTGCTAGATTGCCTTCGGCGGGCTCCCGAGGGGAGCAGTACTTC.

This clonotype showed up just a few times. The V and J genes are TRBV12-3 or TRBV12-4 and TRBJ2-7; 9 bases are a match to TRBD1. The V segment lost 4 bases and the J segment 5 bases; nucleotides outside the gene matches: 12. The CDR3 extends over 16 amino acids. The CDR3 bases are TGTGCCAGCAGTTCAACCGGGACAGGGAGTGTCCACGAGCAGTACTTC. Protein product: CASSSTGTGSVHEQYF.

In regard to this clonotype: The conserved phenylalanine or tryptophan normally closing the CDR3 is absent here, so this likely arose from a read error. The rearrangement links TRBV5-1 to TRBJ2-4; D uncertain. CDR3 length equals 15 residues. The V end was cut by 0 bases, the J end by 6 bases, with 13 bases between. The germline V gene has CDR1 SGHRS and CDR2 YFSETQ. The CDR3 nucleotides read TGCGCCAGCAGCTTGGCGACCTTGTGGGGAAACATTCAGTACCTC. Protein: CASSLATLWGNIQYL.